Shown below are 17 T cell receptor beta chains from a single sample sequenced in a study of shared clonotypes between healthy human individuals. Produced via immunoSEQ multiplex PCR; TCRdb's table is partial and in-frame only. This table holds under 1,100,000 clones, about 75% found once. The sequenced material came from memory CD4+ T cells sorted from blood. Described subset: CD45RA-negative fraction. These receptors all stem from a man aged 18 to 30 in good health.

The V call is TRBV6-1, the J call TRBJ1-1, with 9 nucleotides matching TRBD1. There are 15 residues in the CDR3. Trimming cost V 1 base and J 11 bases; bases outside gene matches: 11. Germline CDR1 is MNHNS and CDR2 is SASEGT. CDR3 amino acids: CASSEVWGTGSEAFF. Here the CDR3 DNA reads TGTGCCAGCAGTGAAGTTTGGGGGACAGGGAGCGAGGCTTTCTTT.

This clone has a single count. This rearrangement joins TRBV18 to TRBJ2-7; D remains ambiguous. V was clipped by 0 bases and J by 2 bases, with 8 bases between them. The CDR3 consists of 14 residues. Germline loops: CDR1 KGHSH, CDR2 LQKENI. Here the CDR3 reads CASSPPATAYEQYF. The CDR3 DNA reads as TGTGCCAGCTCACCACCGGCAACAGCCTACGAGCAGTACTTC.

CDR3 coding DNA: TGTGCCGGCCTGCGGGGGATGCTAGCCGAGCAGTACTTC. This sequence encodes CAGLRGMLAEQYF. This chain uses TRBV30 with TRBJ2-7; 7 bases map to TRBD2. With 8 bases clipped from V and 6 bases from J, the junction kept 13 bases outside the gene matches. This CDR3 is built from 13 residues. The germline CDR1 and CDR2 sequences are GTSNPN and SVGIG (reference sequence).

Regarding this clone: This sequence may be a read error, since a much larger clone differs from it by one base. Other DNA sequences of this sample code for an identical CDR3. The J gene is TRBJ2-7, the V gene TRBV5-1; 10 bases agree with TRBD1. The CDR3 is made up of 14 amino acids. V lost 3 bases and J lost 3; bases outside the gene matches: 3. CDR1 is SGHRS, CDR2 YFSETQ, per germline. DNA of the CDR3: TGCGCCAGCAGCTCGGACAGGGGGGACTACGAGCAGTACTTC. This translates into CASSSDRGDYEQYF.

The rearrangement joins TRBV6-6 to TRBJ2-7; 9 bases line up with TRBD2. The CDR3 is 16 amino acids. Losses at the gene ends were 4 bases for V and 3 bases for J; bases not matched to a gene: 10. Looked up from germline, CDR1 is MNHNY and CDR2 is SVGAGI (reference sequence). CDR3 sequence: CASSLTDGLARYEQYF. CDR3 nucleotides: TGTGCCAGCAGTTTGACAGACGGACTAGCGCGCTACGAGCAGTACTTC.

The CDR3 reads CASSYENEQFF. CDR3 nucleotides: TGTGCCAGCAGTTATGAAAATGAGCAGTTCTTC. The chain is built from TRBV7-2 and TRBJ2-1, with D unresolved. Trimming took off 6 bases at V and 7 bases at J, with 7 bases between the two ends. CDR3 size: 11 residues. Germline V gene lookup returns CDR1 SGHTA and CDR2 FQGNSA.

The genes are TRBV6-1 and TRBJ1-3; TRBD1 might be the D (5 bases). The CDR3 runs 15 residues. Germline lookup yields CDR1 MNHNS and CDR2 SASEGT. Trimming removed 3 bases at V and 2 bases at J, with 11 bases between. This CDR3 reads CASSDSAGTGNTIYF. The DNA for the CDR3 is TGTGCCAGCAGTGATTCCGCAGGGACTGGAAACACCATATATTTT.

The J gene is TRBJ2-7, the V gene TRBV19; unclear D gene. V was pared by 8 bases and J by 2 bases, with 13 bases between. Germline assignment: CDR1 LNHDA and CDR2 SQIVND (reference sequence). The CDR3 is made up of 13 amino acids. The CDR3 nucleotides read TGTGCCAGTTCGGAGCTCACCGCCTACGAGCAGTACTTC. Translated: CASSELTAYEQYF.

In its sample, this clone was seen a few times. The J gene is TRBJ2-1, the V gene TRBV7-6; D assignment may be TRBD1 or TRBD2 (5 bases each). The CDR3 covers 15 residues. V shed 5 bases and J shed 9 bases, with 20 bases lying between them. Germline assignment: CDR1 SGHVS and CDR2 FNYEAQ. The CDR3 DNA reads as TGTGCCAGCAGCCGGGACGCAGGGACGGGGAGTGAGCAGTTCTTC. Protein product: CASSRDAGTGSEQFF. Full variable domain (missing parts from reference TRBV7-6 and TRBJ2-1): GAGVSQSPRYKVTKRGQDVALRCDPISGHVSLYWYRQALGQGPEFLTYFNYEAQQDKSGLPNDRFSAERPEGSISTLTIQRTEQRDSAMYRCASSRDAGTGSEQFFGPGTRLTVL.

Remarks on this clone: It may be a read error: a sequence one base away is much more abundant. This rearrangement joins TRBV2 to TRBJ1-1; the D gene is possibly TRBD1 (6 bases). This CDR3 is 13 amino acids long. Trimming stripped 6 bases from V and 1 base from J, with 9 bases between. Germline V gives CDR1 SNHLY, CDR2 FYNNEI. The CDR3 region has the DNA TGTGCCAGCAGCCTGACAGGGAACACTGAAGCTTTCTTT. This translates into CASSLTGNTEAFF.

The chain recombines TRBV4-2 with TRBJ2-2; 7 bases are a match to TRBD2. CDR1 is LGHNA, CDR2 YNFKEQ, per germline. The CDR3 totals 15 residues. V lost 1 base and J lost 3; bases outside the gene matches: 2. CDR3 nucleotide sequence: TGTGCCAGCAGCCAAGGCGGGAGAGACACCGGGGAGCTGTTTTTT. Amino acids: CASSQGGRDTGELFF.

CDR3 loop: CASARSGTATEAFF. The CDR3 DNA is TGTGCCAGTGCTAGGTCAGGGACGGCCACTGAAGCTTTCTTT. This chain uses TRBV7-9 with TRBJ1-1, with D perhaps TRBD1 (5 bases). Germline V gives CDR1 SEHNR, CDR2 FQNEAQ (reference sequence). Trimming stripped 9 bases from V and 4 bases from J, with 18 bases between. The CDR3 has 14 residues.

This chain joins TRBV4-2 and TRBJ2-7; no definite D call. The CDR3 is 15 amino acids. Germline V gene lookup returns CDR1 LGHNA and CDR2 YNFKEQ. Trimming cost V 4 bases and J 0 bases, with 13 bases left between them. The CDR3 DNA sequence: TGTGCCAGCAGCCTGCGCTTAGGTAGCTCCTACGAGCAGTACTTC. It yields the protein CASSLRLGSSYEQYF.

In nucleotides, the CDR3 is TGTGCCAGCAGCTTGAGGTCATGGGGACAGGGGGCGAATCGGGAGCAGTACTTC. Translating gives CASSLRSWGQGANREQYF. The chain recombines TRBV5-4 with TRBJ2-7, with TRBD1 matching over 12 bases. The J segment lost 7 bases and the V segment lost 1 base, leaving 15 bases of the junction unmatched. Germline lookup yields CDR1 SGHNT and CDR2 YYREEE (reference sequence). CDR3 length equals 18 residues.

The CDR3 sequence: CASSANSRGDFYGYTF. The CDR3, as DNA: TGTGCCAGCAGCGCCAACAGTCGGGGGGATTTTTATGGCTACACCTTC. The chain joins TRBV9 to TRBJ1-2, with D possibly matching TRBD1 (5 bases). CDR1 and CDR2 from the germline V gene are SGDLS and YYNGEE. V was cut by 3 bases and J by 5 bases, with 20 bases left in between. The CDR3 has 16 residues.

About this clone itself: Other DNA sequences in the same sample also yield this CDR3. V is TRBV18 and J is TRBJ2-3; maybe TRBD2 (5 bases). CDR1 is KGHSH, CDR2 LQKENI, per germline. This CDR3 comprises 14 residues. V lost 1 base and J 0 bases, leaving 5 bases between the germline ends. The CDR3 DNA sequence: TGTGCCAGCTCACCACGGACTAGCACAGATACGCAGTATTTT. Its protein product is CASSPRTSTDTQYF. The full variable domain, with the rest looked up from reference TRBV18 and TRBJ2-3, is NAGVMQNPRHLVRRRGQEARLRCSPMKGHSHVYWYRQLPEEGLKFMVYLQKENIIDESGMPKERFSAEFPKEGPSILRIQQVVRGDSAAYFCASSPRTSTDTQYFGPGTRLTVL.

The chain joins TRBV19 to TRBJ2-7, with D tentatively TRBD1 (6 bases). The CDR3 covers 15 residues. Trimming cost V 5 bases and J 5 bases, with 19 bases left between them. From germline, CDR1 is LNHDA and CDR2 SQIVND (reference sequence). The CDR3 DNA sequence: TGTGCCAGTAGTCTTCTTGGGGGCGGAGAACACGAGCAGTACTTC. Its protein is CASSLLGGGEHEQYF.